The clone carrying this T cell receptor beta chain was detected a few times. The antigen remains unidentified. J was trimmed by 6 bases and V by 7 bases; bases with no gene match: 3. The CDR3 has 12 residues. The sample comes from a study of blood T cells in healthy people across ages. For the second PCR, which ran for 7 to 11 cycles, a sample-barcoded 5' primer and a J-beta primer mix were used. One entry per CDR3 protein results from TCRdb running MiXCR on the 5' RACE reads. The sample lists about 1.4 million distinct CDR3 sequences, roughly 60% occurring once. Study results and limitations: Donor CMV infection status was unknown, possibly confounding age-related changes in expanded clonotypes.

This sequence originates from a man younger than 35 in good health. Material for sequencing was blood. The chain links TRBV12-3 or TRBV12-4 to TRBJ2-3, with 8 positions matching TRBD1. The CDR3 nucleotides are TGTGCCAGCACCACAGGGGGGGATACGCAGTATTTT. This gives the protein CASTTGGDTQYF.